Listed below are T cell receptor beta chains from one sample, sequenced in a study of cytomegalovirus exposure and HLA in healthy donors. Generated by immunoSEQ multiplex PCR, the TCRdb table keeps only in-frame clones and is missing some. This table holds around 130,000 clones, less than 85% found once. Sequenced sample: PBMCs. The receptor set was obtained from a middle-aged man in good health and CMV-seronegative. CDR3s include the opening cysteine and the closing phenylalanine or tryptophan.

J,length,V,CDR3
TRBJ2-5,13,TRBV7-2,CASSLTTQETQYF
TRBJ2-5,13,TRBV5-1,CASSVGHRETQYF
TRBJ1-1,15,TRBV19,CASRGGGTMNTEAFF
TRBJ1-4,15,TRBV6-5,CASRGAERVNEKLFF
TRBJ2-7,16,TRBV18,CASSPTIAGGPDEQYF
TRBJ2-3,14,TRBV10-3,CAITAREDTDTQYF
TRBJ2-1,14,TRBV7-8,CASSAGASWNEQFF
TRBJ2-1,13,TRBV19,CASSSGQSNEQFF
TRBJ2-5,15,TRBV28,CASSLAGQRAETQYF
TRBJ1-5,14,TRBV15,CATSREGSRQPQHF
TRBJ1-6,16,TRBV10-3,CAISISTGTNNSPLHF
TRBJ2-3,15,TRBV6-1,CASRSGRAGPDTQYF
TRBJ2-2,15,TRBV7-9,CASSGRLAGAGELFF
TRBJ2-5,16,TRBV15,CATSRWTGGKWETQYF
TRBJ2-2,16,TRBV2,CASSVLAGVGTGELFF
TRBJ1-1,14,TRBV27,CASRSGTANTEAFF
TRBJ1-3,12,TRBV2,CASEVIGNTIYF
TRBJ1-2,16,TRBV7-2,CASSLSAPGSGHGYTF
TRBJ2-5,16,TRBV7-2,CASSLPFSGSGETQYF
TRBJ1-5,16,TRBV7-3,CASSLRMTGSNQPQHF
TRBJ1-1,14,TRBV30,CAISRWEMNTEAFF
TRBJ2-5,14,TRBV30,CAWSKRGLQETQYF
TRBJ1-3,16,TRBV4-2,CASSQELRIGGNTIYF
TRBJ1-1,12,TRBV29-1,CSVGRGNTEAFF
TRBJ1-5,19,TRBV6-4,CATPAGPDRDFNSNQPQHF
TRBJ1-1,14,TRBV25-1,CASSGLGAGTEAFF
TRBJ1-2,13,TRBV15,CATSRDGGGGYTF
TRBJ2-5,17,TRBV11-2,CASSRRTSGTYQETQYF
TRBJ1-1,18,TRBV18,CASSPLGQGAGVNTEAFF
TRBJ2-5,14,TRBV7-2,CASSPAGQTETQYF
TRBJ2-2,16,TRBV2,CASSEGGLATTGELFF
TRBJ2-3,13,TRBV29-1,CSVADRVDDTQYF
TRBJ2-7,14,TRBV5-1,CASRPGTGAYEQYF
TRBJ2-7,13,TRBV2,CASGTSRGREQYF
TRBJ2-5,15,TRBV30,CAWTSNTRGRETQYF
TRBJ2-1,15,TRBV27,CASRKSGSGYNEQFF
TRBJ2-7,13,TRBV7-2,CASSPFSSYEQYF
TRBJ1-5,17,TRBV28,CASSSGQGDYSNQPQHF
TRBJ1-4,13,TRBV29-1,CSATGDSPEKLFF
TRBJ1-5,15,TRBV19,CASSISGVGNQPQHF
TRBJ2-5,15,TRBV7-6,CASSPAGQGQETQYF
TRBJ1-2,14,TRBV7-9,CASSRRGTTYGYTF
TRBJ1-5,13,TRBV2,CASRGRENQPQHF
TRBJ2-2,17,TRBV4-1,CASSQDSVAGGVGELFF
TRBJ2-5,14,TRBV5-4,CASNQPGQWETQYF
TRBJ2-3,13,TRBV29-1,CSVEDHRADTQYF
TRBJ2-7,13,TRBV21-1,CASTKDGVYEQYF
TRBJ2-1,14,TRBV5-1,CASSLTGPHNEQFF
TRBJ2-7,15,TRBV5-1,CASSFLASNRYEQYF
TRBJ1-2,13,TRBV5-1,CASSLQGADGYTF
TRBJ1-5,15,TRBV5-6,CASSTGQGAGQPQHF
TRBJ2-1,13,TRBV2,CASSDEEWSEQFF
TRBJ1-5,15,TRBV23-1,CAVPYRGYSNQPQHF
TRBJ2-7,13,TRBV18,CASSPDSTHEQYF
TRBJ2-2,16,TRBV7-3,CASSVMGLAGTGELFF